Listed below are T cell receptor beta chains from one sample, sequenced in a study of blood T cell repertoires in COVID-19. The table came from immunoSEQ multiplex PCR; TCRdb's copy has only in-frame clones and leaves some out. Of 99,000 or so clones detected, 81% appear once; the ten largest clones hold 8% to 10%. Sequences were obtained from peripheral blood. These receptors came from a woman in her 70s with acute or convalescent COVID-19. The CDR3 runs from the conserved cysteine through the conserved F or W. A D gene is named only where the DNA matches it firmly. Size tells how often a clone was seen (once, few, many) or the class of an expanded clone, and some rows leave it out.

j_gene: TRBJ1-6
d_gene: .
v_gene: TRBV19
abundance: .
CDR3aa: CASSTVWGGSPLHF
CDR3nt: TGTGCCAGTAGTACCGTATGGGGAGGGTCACCCCTCCACTTT

j_gene: TRBJ2-5
d_gene: .
v_gene: TRBV10-2
abundance: once
CDR3aa: CASSGGGLRETQYF
CDR3nt: TGCGCCAGCAGTGGGGGGGGCCTTCGGGAGACCCAGTACTTC

j_gene: TRBJ1-2
d_gene: TRBD1
v_gene: TRBV19
abundance: .
CDR3aa: CASSIPGQGHYGYTF
CDR3nt: TGTGCCAGTAGTATACCGGGACAGGGACACTATGGCTACACCTTC

j_gene: TRBJ1-3
d_gene: TRBD1
v_gene: TRBV5-1
abundance: .
CDR3aa: CASSLAGQRGNTIYF
CDR3nt: TGCGCCAGCAGCTTGGCGGGACAGCGAGGAAACACCATATATTTT

j_gene: TRBJ2-1
d_gene: TRBD2
v_gene: TRBV27
abundance: .
CDR3aa: CASRLLAGVDYEQFF
CDR3nt: TGTGCCAGCAGATTACTAGCGGGAGTTGACTATGAGCAGTTCTTC

j_gene: TRBJ2-6
d_gene: TRBD1
v_gene: TRBV30
abundance: once
CDR3aa: CAWGQGRTNSGANVLTF
CDR3nt: TGTGCCTGGGGACAGGGAAGGACGAACTCTGGGGCCAACGTCCTGACTTTC

j_gene: TRBJ2-5
d_gene: .
v_gene: TRBV5-1
abundance: few
CDR3aa: CASSPEGMAYQETQYF
CDR3nt: TGCGCCAGCAGCCCGGAGGGGATGGCGTACCAAGAGACCCAGTACTTC

j_gene: TRBJ2-7
d_gene: TRBD1
v_gene: TRBV11-2
abundance: .
CDR3aa: CASSSRTGSSYEQYF
CDR3nt: TGTGCCAGCAGCTCACGGACAGGGAGCTCCTACGAGCAGTACTTC

j_gene: TRBJ1-1
d_gene: .
v_gene: TRBV29-1
abundance: .
CDR3aa: CSVEAPGNTEAFF
CDR3nt: TGCAGCGTTGAAGCCCCAGGGAACACTGAAGCTTTCTTT

j_gene: TRBJ1-2
d_gene: .
v_gene: TRBV6-5
abundance: few
CDR3aa: CASSERQTNYGYTF
CDR3nt: TGTGCCAGCAGCGAGCGACAGACTAACTATGGCTACACCTTC

j_gene: TRBJ1-1
d_gene: .
v_gene: TRBV5-6
abundance: .
CDR3aa: CASSFTGWRPTFTEAFF
CDR3nt: TGTGCCAGCAGCTTTACAGGGTGGCGGCCAACATTTACTGAAGCTTTCTTT

j_gene: TRBJ2-7
d_gene: .
v_gene: TRBV13
abundance: .
CDR3aa: CASSFGFGSSYEQYF
CDR3nt: TGTGCCAGCAGCTTTGGGTTCGGGAGCTCCTACGAGCAGTACTTC

j_gene: TRBJ2-3
d_gene: TRBD2
v_gene: TRBV7-2
abundance: .
CDR3aa: CASTLRLAGTDTQYF
CDR3nt: TGTGCCAGCACCCTTCGACTAGCGGGCACAGATACGCAGTATTTT

j_gene: TRBJ1-5
d_gene: .
v_gene: TRBV19
abundance: .
CDR3aa: CASSIEDNQRSQPQHF
CDR3nt: TGTGCCAGTAGTATAGAGGACAATCAACGAAGTCAGCCCCAGCATTTT

j_gene: TRBJ1-1
d_gene: .
v_gene: TRBV5-6
abundance: .
CDR3aa: CASSFGGGDTEAFF
CDR3nt: TGTGCCAGCAGCTTCGGGGGAGGGGACACTGAAGCTTTCTTT

j_gene: TRBJ1-5
d_gene: .
v_gene: TRBV10-3
abundance: .
CDR3aa: CAISGVNSNQPQHF
CDR3nt: TGTGCCATCAGTGGTGTCAATAGCAATCAGCCCCAGCATTTT

j_gene: TRBJ1-3
d_gene: .
v_gene: TRBV3-1/TRBV3-2
abundance: .
CDR3aa: CASSQQGNTIYF
CDR3nt: TGTGCCAGCAGCCAACAAGGAAACACCATATATTTT

j_gene: TRBJ2-2
d_gene: TRBD2
v_gene: TRBV7-8
abundance: .
CDR3aa: CASSLVGGSGAGELFF
CDR3nt: TGTGCCAGCAGCTTAGTGGGCGGGAGTGGTGCCGGGGAGCTGTTTTTT

j_gene: TRBJ2-2
d_gene: TRBD2
v_gene: TRBV24-1
abundance: .
CDR3aa: CATSDLTGGTGELFF
CDR3nt: TGTGCCACCAGTGATTTAACGGGGGGGACCGGGGAGCTGTTTTTT

j_gene: TRBJ2-6
d_gene: .
v_gene: TRBV30
abundance: .
CDR3aa: CAWSQRSYSGANVLTF
CDR3nt: TGTGCCTGGAGTCAAAGGAGCTACTCTGGGGCCAACGTCCTGACTTTC

j_gene: TRBJ1-4
d_gene: .
v_gene: TRBV7-9
abundance: .
CDR3aa: CASSRGATGANEKLFF
CDR3nt: TGTGCCAGCAGCCGGGGGGCCACCGGGGCTAATGAAAAACTGTTTTTT

j_gene: TRBJ2-3
d_gene: .
v_gene: TRBV12-3/TRBV12-4
abundance: .
CDR3aa: CASSLVQDTQYF
CDR3nt: TGTGCCAGCAGTTTAGTTCAGGATACGCAGTATTTT

j_gene: TRBJ1-4
d_gene: .
v_gene: TRBV28
abundance: once
CDR3aa: CASNKQRNEKLFF
CDR3nt: TGTGCCAGCAACAAACAGAGAAATGAAAAACTGTTTTTT

j_gene: TRBJ2-1
d_gene: .
v_gene: TRBV28
abundance: .
CDR3aa: CASSPGLLSYNEQFF
CDR3nt: TGTGCCAGCAGTCCGGGACTTCTATCCTACAATGAGCAGTTCTTC

j_gene: TRBJ1-5
d_gene: .
v_gene: TRBV12-3/TRBV12-4
abundance: .
CDR3aa: CASSLSHQPQHF
CDR3nt: TGTGCCAGCAGCCTGTCTCATCAGCCCCAGCATTTT

j_gene: TRBJ2-1
d_gene: TRBD2
v_gene: TRBV30
abundance: .
CDR3aa: CAWSVLGGRVDEQFF
CDR3nt: TGTGCCTGGAGTGTACTAGGCGGGAGAGTCGATGAGCAGTTCTTC

j_gene: TRBJ2-1
d_gene: .
v_gene: TRBV28
abundance: .
CDR3aa: CASSDRFRYNEQFF
CDR3nt: TGTGCCAGCAGTGATCGTTTTCGGTACAATGAGCAGTTCTTC

j_gene: TRBJ1-2
d_gene: TRBD1
v_gene: TRBV18
abundance: .
CDR3aa: CASSTGQVPYGYTF
CDR3nt: TGTGCCAGCTCAACGGGACAGGTTCCGTATGGCTACACCTTC

j_gene: TRBJ1-3
d_gene: TRBD1
v_gene: TRBV5-4
abundance: .
CDR3aa: CASSSNRGLRNTIYF
CDR3nt: TGTGCCAGCAGCTCCAACAGGGGGCTAAGAAACACCATATATTTT

j_gene: TRBJ1-5
d_gene: .
v_gene: TRBV18
abundance: .
CDR3aa: CASSSTAGDQPQHF
CDR3nt: TGTGCCAGCTCATCGACAGCGGGGGATCAGCCCCAGCATTTT

j_gene: TRBJ1-5
d_gene: TRBD1
v_gene: TRBV27
abundance: .
CDR3aa: CASSTHRGGQPQHF
CDR3nt: TGTGCCAGCAGTACCCACAGGGGGGGTCAGCCCCAGCATTTT

j_gene: TRBJ1-5
d_gene: .
v_gene: TRBV7-2
abundance: .
CDR3aa: CASSLMEMPSNQPQHF
CDR3nt: TGTGCCAGCAGCTTAATGGAGATGCCCTCCAATCAGCCCCAGCATTTT